This TCR beta chain is from a study of monozygotic twins with inflammatory bowel disease. CDR3 size: 12 residues. Germline CDR1 DFQATT, CDR2 SNEGSKA (reference sequence). Two rounds of nested PCR, of roughly 15 and 9 cycles, were run on TCRalpha and TCRbeta cDNA. TCRdb re-called the 5' RACE reads; one entry per CDR3 protein, DNA not given. The sample has approximately 140,000 distinct CDR3 sequences. This sequence joins TRBV20-1 and TRBJ2-2. This TCR was sampled from a human donor with ulcerative colitis or Crohn's disease, or a healthy co-twin of an affected twin (not recorded which). Sequencing used blood. CDR3 residues: CSASRQTGELFF.